These T cell receptor beta chains were read from a single sample in a study of control samples from healthy donors and cancer patients. Sequencing was performed with immunoSEQ multiplex PCR; in TCRdb, only in-frame clones are kept and a portion is missing. The sample gives some 120,000 clones, about 88% of which show up once; roughly 3.2% is in the top ten. The material sequenced was blood. These receptors all stem from a man in his forties or fifties in good health. The CDR3 runs from the conserved cysteine through the conserved F or W. Fields, in order: clone size, J gene, V gene, CDR3 length, D gene, CDR3 protein, CDR3 DNA. The D gene is left open where the match is weak. Not all rows give a size; the values are once, few, many and, for expanded clones, a class.

>.|TRBJ1-1|TRBV19|14|.
CASSMGTTNTEAFF
TGTGCCAGTAGTATGGGGACAACGAACACTGAAGCTTTCTTT
>.|TRBJ2-7|TRBV30|19|TRBD2
CAWSVPAFLRVAGDYEQYF
TGTGCCTGGAGTGTACCGGCCTTTTTAAGAGTAGCGGGGGACTACGAGCAGTACTTC
>.|TRBJ1-1|TRBV28|15|.
CASTDTKRMNTEAFF
TGTGCCAGCACTGACACAAAGCGAATGAACACTGAAGCTTTCTTT
>once|TRBJ1-1|TRBV7-9|13|.
CASSLPRNTEAFF
TGTGCCAGCAGCTTGCCCAGGAACACTGAAGCTTTCTTT
>few|TRBJ2-7|TRBV5-1|18|.
CASSLRPGDGGVRNEQYF
TGCGCCAGCAGCTTGCGACCCGGGGACGGAGGGGTTAGGAACGAGCAGTACTTC
>.|TRBJ2-7|TRBV28|11|.
CASSLQYEQYF
TGTGCCAGCAGTTTACAGTACGAGCAGTACTTC
>once|TRBJ2-3|TRBV19|15|.
CASSRRDTLTDTQYF
TGTGCCAGTAGTAGGAGGGACACTCTTACAGATACGCAGTATTTT
>.|TRBJ2-7|TRBV5-1|15|.
CASSSEAGAPYEQYF
TGCGCCAGCAGCTCGGAGGCTGGGGCCCCCTACGAGCAGTACTTC
>.|TRBJ2-2|TRBV10-2|14|.
CASSGTSRSGELFF
TGCGCCAGCAGTGGAACCTCCCGCTCCGGGGAGCTGTTTTTT
>.|TRBJ1-1|TRBV24-1|12|.
CATSGGTTEAFF
TGTGCCACCAGTGGAGGTACCACTGAAGCTTTCTTT
>.|TRBJ1-5|TRBV6-4|16|TRBD1
CASTDPGQGARQPQHF
TGTGCCAGCACCGATCCGGGACAGGGGGCCAGGCAGCCCCAGCATTTT
>.|TRBJ2-7|TRBV5-6|13|.
CASSAPPLHEQYF
TGTGCCAGCAGCGCTCCCCCCCTCCACGAGCAGTACTTC
>.|TRBJ2-3|TRBV5-4|13|.
CASSLVGFDTQYF
TGTGCCAGCAGCTTGGTAGGATTCGATACGCAGTATTTT
>once|TRBJ2-2|TRBV7-3|16|TRBD1
CASSSGTGANTGELFF
TGTGCCAGCAGCTCCGGGACAGGAGCAAACACCGGGGAGCTGTTTTTT
>.|TRBJ1-1|TRBV7-9|15|.
CASSLVGEGHTEAFF
TGTGCCAGCAGCTTAGTGGGGGAGGGGCACACTGAAGCTTTCTTT
>.|TRBJ2-7|TRBV27|14|TRBD2
CASSLVAGAYEQYF
TGTGCCAGCAGTTTGGTAGCGGGGGCTTACGAGCAGTACTTC
>once|TRBJ2-3|TRBV7-3|15|TRBD2
CASSLSGGAADTQYF
TGTGCCAGCAGCCTTAGCGGGGGGGCCGCAGATACGCAGTATTTT
>.|TRBJ1-6|TRBV5-4|14|.
CASTRQNNNSPLHF
TGTGCCAGCACCCGACAGAACAATAATTCACCCCTCCACTTT
>few|TRBJ1-1|TRBV5-1|14|.
CASSETGWNTEAFF
TGCGCCAGCAGCGAGACAGGATGGAACACTGAAGCTTTCTTT
>.|TRBJ1-6|TRBV7-8|15|TRBD1
CASSRTGGPDSPLHF
TGTGCCAGCAGCCGGACAGGGGGCCCCGATTCACCCCTCCACTTT
>.|TRBJ1-2|TRBV7-9|13|.
CASSLDYNSGYTF
TGTGCCAGCAGCTTAGATTACAATTCTGGCTACACCTTC
>.|TRBJ1-6|TRBV5-6|14|.
CASSLQGRYSPLHF
TGTGCCAGCAGCTTGCAGGGGCGTTATTCACCCCTCCACTTT
>.|TRBJ2-3|TRBV3-1/TRBV3-2|13|TRBD1
CASLGTGTDTQYF
TGTGCCAGCCTCGGGACAGGCACAGATACGCAGTATTTT
>.|TRBJ2-3|TRBV6-4|14|.
CASSEGRDTDTQYF
TGTGCCAGCAGTGAGGGCAGGGACACAGATACGCAGTATTTT
>.|TRBJ2-7|TRBV7-9|13|.
CASSSRASYEQYF
TGTGCCAGCAGCTCCAGGGCCTCCTACGAGCAGTACTTC
>.|TRBJ2-3|TRBV4-1|17|.
CASSQILGGGRADTQYF
TGCGCCAGCAGCCAAATTCTGGGCGGGGGCCGGGCAGATACGCAGTATTTT
>.|TRBJ1-1|TRBV19|14|.
CASSTTLGETEAFF
TGTGCCAGTAGTACGACCCTCGGAGAGACTGAAGCTTTCTTT
>.|TRBJ2-2|TRBV9|19|TRBD2
CASPRTSGGHTDCTGELFF
TGTGCCAGCCCCAGGACTAGCGGGGGACACACTGATTGCACCGGGGAGCTGTTTTTT
>.|TRBJ1-2|TRBV2|16|TRBD1
CASSLDRGIRGYGYTF
TGTGCCAGCAGCCTCGACAGGGGGATAAGAGGGTATGGCTACACCTTC
>.|TRBJ2-1|TRBV30|15|.
CAWSVRGGRYNEQFF
TGTGCCTGGAGTGTACGAGGAGGACGATACAATGAGCAGTTCTTC
>.|TRBJ2-1|TRBV5-1|16|TRBD2
CASSLLAGSSYNEQFF
TGCGCCAGCAGCTTACTAGCGGGGAGCTCCTACAATGAGCAGTTCTTC
>.|TRBJ1-2|TRBV5-1|13|.
CASSTDGPGGYTF
TGCGCCAGCAGCACGGACGGGCCGGGGGGCTACACCTTC
>.|TRBJ1-5|TRBV12-5|15|TRBD1
CASGLDRAGNQPQHF
TGTGCTAGTGGTCTCGACAGGGCTGGCAATCAGCCCCAGCATTTT
>.|TRBJ2-3|TRBV7-2|12|.
CASSTTLYTQYF
TGTGCCAGCAGTACGACACTTTATACGCAGTATTTT
>.|TRBJ1-1|TRBV5-4|13|.
CASSSHTNTEAFF
TGTGCCAGCAGCTCACACACCAACACTGAAGCTTTCTTT
>.|TRBJ1-5|TRBV19|15|TRBD1
CASSRDRGIPEPQHF
TGTGCCAGTAGTAGGGACAGGGGTATCCCAGAGCCCCAGCATTTT
>.|TRBJ1-6|TRBV3-1/TRBV3-2|15|TRBD1
CASSQDTGDRAPLHF
TGTGCCAGCAGCCAAGACACAGGGGATAGGGCACCCCTCCACTTT
>.|TRBJ2-7|TRBV12-3/TRBV12-4|13|.
CASSFGGDYEQYF
TGTGCCAGCAGTTTTGGCGGGGACTACGAGCAGTACTTC
>.|TRBJ1-6|TRBV7-2|16|TRBD1
CASNLSAGGIGSPLHF
TGTGCCAGCAACCTCTCGGCAGGGGGCATTGGTTCACCCCTCCACTTT
>.|TRBJ1-1|TRBV28|18|.
CASRPVVRDIRENTEAFF
TGTGCCAGCAGACCAGTCGTTCGGGACATACGAGAGAACACTGAAGCTTTCTTT
>.|TRBJ2-2|TRBV7-2|17|TRBD1
CASSLGPGTGSTGELFF
TGTGCCAGCAGCTTAGGCCCAGGGACAGGGAGTACTGGGGAGCTGTTTTTT
>.|TRBJ1-1|TRBV3-1/TRBV3-2|18|.
CASSQKRGGLKLNTEAFF
TGTGCCAGCAGCCAAAAAAGGGGGGGACTCAAATTGAACACTGAAGCTTTCTTT
>once|TRBJ1-1|TRBV30|12|.
CAWNGPSYVAFF
TGTGCCTGGAACGGCCCGAGCTATGTAGCTTTCTTT
>.|TRBJ2-7|TRBV28|13|.
CASSVMGSYEQYF
TGTGCCAGCAGTGTAATGGGATCCTACGAGCAGTACTTC
>once|TRBJ2-3|TRBV7-3|14|.
CASSPDRNTDTQYF
TGTGCCAGCAGTCCCGACAGGAACACAGATACGCAGTATTTT
>.|TRBJ2-1|TRBV7-6|16|TRBD1
CASSLEGGRGQNEQFF
TGTGCCAGCAGCTTAGAAGGGGGCAGGGGGCAAAATGAGCAGTTCTTC
>.|TRBJ2-7|TRBV28|14|TRBD1
CATSGTGGRRMLHF
TGTGCCACTTCGGGGACAGGGGGACGACGGATGCTACACTTC
>.|TRBJ2-7|TRBV2|13|TRBD1
CATQRTGVGEQYF
TGTGCCACCCAAAGGACAGGGGTCGGTGAGCAGTACTTC
>.|TRBJ2-3|TRBV19|14|.
CASSLSQNTDTQYF
TGTGCCAGTAGTTTGTCCCAGAACACAGATACGCAGTATTTT
>.|TRBJ2-3|TRBV24-1|15|TRBD2
CATSDKRGATDTQYF
TGTGCCACCAGTGACAAGCGGGGGGCCACAGATACGCAGTATTTT